This note documents a single T cell receptor beta chain sequence. The data derive from a study of blood T cell repertoires in COVID-19. This table comes from immunoSEQ multiplex PCR, and its TCRdb copy is limited to in-frame clones, with some not included. The repertoire has roughly 40,000 clones, roughly 80% of them found once; the top ten carry 24%. J gave up 2 bases and V 3 bases, and 11 bases lay outside the gene matches. CDR3 length equals 16 residues. From germline, CDR1 is SGHRS and CDR2 YFSETQ. The clonotype originates from a human donor with acute or convalescent COVID-19. The donor label of this sample is uncertain. The source material was peripheral blood. The chain has TRBV5-1 and TRBJ2-7; TRBD1 matches at 7 bases. The CDR3 is CASSSDLSGGTYEQYF. The CDR3 nucleotides read TGCGCCAGCAGCTCGGACCTTTCAGGGGGAACCTACGAGCAGTACTTC.